This paragraph covers one TCR beta chain sequence. The record originates from a study of blood T cell repertoires in COVID-19. Study-wide background: Samples of COVID-19 (acute and convalescent) were obtained from the United States, Italy and Spain. T cells, B-cell-depleted T cells, or PBMCs supplied cDNA or gDNA.

In the original processing: It was from reference gene primer amplification that nucleated cell counts were estimated. The method was immunoSEQ multiplex PCR; TCRdb's version includes in-frame clones alone and lacks a portion of them. V and J calls and clone size are those listed in that table; D and trimming were worked out from the DNA. The sample holds 9,700 or so clones, about 80% seen once. The germline gives CDR1 MNHEY, CDR2 SVGAGI. V lost 7 bases and J lost 2, with 12 bases in between. The CDR3 has 13 amino acids. J is TRBJ2-7 and V is TRBV6-5; D perhaps matches TRBD2 (6 bases). This TCR came from a man in his 70s with active COVID-19. The specimen sequenced was peripheral blood. The chain's CDR3 is CASMGGPTYEQYF. CDR3 bases: TGTGCCAGCATGGGAGGACCTACCTACGAGCAGTACTTC.